This TCR beta chain was identified in a study of blood T cell repertoires in COVID-19. Original processing notes: Researchers report that nucleated cell counts were estimated from reference gene primer amplification. The method was immunoSEQ multiplex PCR; TCRdb's version includes in-frame clones alone and lacks a portion of them. Clone size and the V and J calls come from that table; the DNA yielded D and trimming. Seen here are about 78,000 clones, around nine tenths observed once, and the top ten hold around 4.5%. This CDR3 is 15 amino acids long. With 2 bases clipped from V and 4 bases from J, the junction kept 5 bases outside the gene matches. CDR1 LNHDA and CDR2 SQIVND come from the germline V gene (reference sequence).

The chain has TRBV19 and TRBJ2-5; 9 bases map to TRBD1. This TCR was recovered from a man between 45 and 60 years old with active or convalescent COVID-19. Source material: peripheral blood. CDR3 sequence: CASSIMGQGVETQYF. For the CDR3, the DNA is TGTGCCAGTAGTATAATGGGACAGGGTGTAGAGACCCAGTACTTC.